These T cell receptor beta chains were read from a single sample in a study of blood T cell repertoires in COVID-19. Libraries were prepared by immunoSEQ multiplex PCR; TCRdb keeps only in-frame clonotypes and omits some of them. This sample has some 500,000 clones, with approximately 90% found just once. The specimen was PBMCs or T cells enriched from blood (not recorded which). These receptors were obtained from a woman in her thirties or forties who had recovered from COVID-19. The CDR3 runs from the conserved cysteine through the conserved F or W. Each record gives: clone size, V gene, D gene, J gene, CDR3 DNA, CDR3 protein. D genes are given only for firm matches. Size tells how often a clone was seen (once, few, many) or the class of an expanded clone, and some rows leave it out.

once	TRBV7-2	NA	TRBJ2-6	TGTGCCAGCAGCCCTCAGACTTCTGGGGCCAACGTCCTGACTTTC	CASSPQTSGANVLTF
NA	TRBV4-3	NA	TRBJ2-2	TGCGCCAGCAGCGGGGGACTCCCGAACACCGGGGAGCTGTTTTTT	CASSGGLPNTGELFF
NA	TRBV19	TRBD2	TRBJ2-3	TGTGCCAGTAAGGTAGCGGGAGGAGATACGCAGTATTTT	CASKVAGGDTQYF
NA	TRBV5-1	NA	TRBJ2-2	TGCGCCAGCAGCTTGCTGGTGGGGGAGGACGGGGAGCTGTTTTTT	CASSLLVGEDGELFF
once	TRBV2	NA	TRBJ1-5	TGTGCCAGCAGTGTCGACAGCTATAGCAATCAGCCCCAGCATTTT	CASSVDSYSNQPQHF
NA	TRBV27	TRBD1	TRBJ1-2	TGTGCCAGCAGTTTAAGGGCTCTGGAGGGGGCTATTTATGGCTACACCTTC	CASSLRALEGAIYGYTF
NA	TRBV29-1	TRBD1	TRBJ1-1	TGCAGCGCCTCGGACAGGGTTAACACTGAAGCTTTCTTT	CSASDRVNTEAFF
NA	TRBV27	TRBD1	TRBJ1-2	TGTGCCACCTTATCGTATAGTGGGACAGGGGGCTCTGGCTACACCTTC	CATLSYSGTGGSGYTF
NA	TRBV5-6	NA	TRBJ2-1	TGTGCCAGCACCCTGAATGAGCAGTTCTTC	CASTLNEQFF
NA	TRBV5-4	TRBD1	TRBJ1-3	TGTGCCAGCAGCGTCGACAGGGGGCGAAGAAACACCATATATTTT	CASSVDRGRRNTIYF
NA	TRBV19	NA	TRBJ1-4	TGTGCCAGTAGTAAAGTGGAGCTTCGGGAAAAACTGTTTTTT	CASSKVELREKLFF
NA	TRBV18	NA	TRBJ2-1	TGTGCCAGCTCACCACCGAGCGGCTACAATGAGCAGTTCTTC	CASSPPSGYNEQFF
NA	TRBV5-5	TRBD2	TRBJ2-2	TGTGCCAGCAGCTTCGGACTAGCGGGGTTCGGCGGGGAGCTGTTTTTT	CASSFGLAGFGGELFF
once	TRBV5-1	NA	TRBJ1-1	TGCGCCAGCAGCTTGGAGGGGCCGAACACTGAAGCTTTCTTT	CASSLEGPNTEAFF
NA	TRBV6-5	TRBD1	TRBJ2-7	TGTGCCAGCAGTTTTTCCGGGACAGGAGGGGGCGAGCAGTACTTC	CASSFSGTGGGEQYF
NA	TRBV23-1	NA	TRBJ2-7	TGCGCCAGCGGTACCCCCAGTCCTTCGTACGAGCAGTACTTC	CASGTPSPSYEQYF
NA	TRBV5-5	TRBD2	TRBJ2-7	TGTGCCAGCAGCTTGGACGGCGGGAGCCCTACCTACGAGCAGTACTTC	CASSLDGGSPTYEQYF
once	TRBV7-2	TRBD1	TRBJ1-1	TGTGCCAGCAGCCGGAATGGGGGACAGGCGATCACTGAAGCTTTCTTT	CASSRNGGQAITEAFF
once	TRBV11-2	NA	TRBJ1-5	TGTGCCAGCAGCTGGGTAGGAGGGAATCAGCCCCAGCATTTT	CASSWVGGNQPQHF
NA	TRBV11-3	TRBD1	TRBJ2-1	TGTGCCAGCAGCCTGGGACAGAACAATGAGCAGTTCTTC	CASSLGQNNEQFF
NA	TRBV19	NA	TRBJ2-1	TGTGCCAGTACTCCCCGGGCAGGGGCCTACAATGAGCAGTTCTTC	CASTPRAGAYNEQFF
NA	TRBV29-1	NA	TRBJ1-2	TGCAGCGGTCAGGACAGCCCTTCTGTCGGCTACACCTTC	CSGQDSPSVGYTF
NA	TRBV5-4	TRBD1	TRBJ2-1	TGTGCCAGCAGCTTGCGGGTGGATAGAAAGACAGGGGGGAATGAGCAGTTCTTC	CASSLRVDRKTGGNEQFF
NA	TRBV18	NA	TRBJ1-2	TGTGCCAGCTCACCCGCTAACGACAGGCCCAATGGTTACACCTTC	CASSPANDRPNGYTF
NA	TRBV25-1	NA	TRBJ2-5	TGTGCCAGCAGTTATCATACCAGCGGGGAGACCCAGTACTTC	CASSYHTSGETQYF
NA	TRBV27	TRBD2	TRBJ2-7	TGTGCCAGCAGTTTATCGGCGGGAGTAGTCTCCTACGAGCAGTACTTC	CASSLSAGVVSYEQYF
few	TRBV30	NA	TRBJ1-1	TGTGCCTCCTCCCCCATGAGGGCCGAAGCTTTCTTT	CASSPMRAEAFF
NA	TRBV6-5	NA	TRBJ2-5	TGTGCCAGCAGTCAAAGGGGGTGGGGACAAGAGACCCAGTACTTC	CASSQRGWGQETQYF
NA	TRBV7-2	NA	TRBJ1-2	TGTGCCAGCAGCTCTCCGGGACGGGGGAGCTACACCTTC	CASSSPGRGSYTF
NA	TRBV27	TRBD1	TRBJ1-2	TGTGCCAGCAGTCCATATACAGGGGGAGGCTATGGCTACACCTTC	CASSPYTGGGYGYTF
NA	TRBV11-2	TRBD1	TRBJ1-2	TGTGCCAGCAGCTTACCGGGGACAGGGGGACTCAACTCCTATGGCTACACCTTC	CASSLPGTGGLNSYGYTF
NA	TRBV12-5	NA	TRBJ2-1	TGTGCTAGTGAACTAGTTGGTATTGATGAGCAGTTCTTC	CASELVGIDEQFF
NA	TRBV30	TRBD2	TRBJ2-7	TGTGCCTGGAGTGTTCGTCTAGCGGGGAACTACTTAACCTACGAGCAGTACTTC	CAWSVRLAGNYLTYEQYF
NA	TRBV12-3/TRBV12-4	NA	TRBJ2-7	TGTGCCAGCAGTCTATCCGAGCGGTACGAGCAGTACTTC	CASSLSERYEQYF
NA	TRBV4-3	TRBD1	TRBJ2-7	TGCGCCAGCAGCCAAGGGGTAGTCGGGACAGGGATACCCTACGAGCAGTACTTC	CASSQGVVGTGIPYEQYF
NA	TRBV2	NA	TRBJ1-1	TGTGCCAGCAGGCCCATTGGGGCGAACACTGAAGCTTTCTTT	CASRPIGANTEAFF
NA	TRBV11-2	NA	TRBJ1-1	TGTGCCAGCAGCCCCCCCCGACAGGTAGGGCCTGAAGCTTTCTTT	CASSPPRQVGPEAFF
NA	TRBV29-1	TRBD1	TRBJ1-2	TGCAGCGTTGAAGATAGGGCTAGGGGGCGGATCTATGGCTACACCTTC	CSVEDRARGRIYGYTF
NA	TRBV5-1	TRBD1	TRBJ2-7	TGCGCCAGCACCCAAGTCGGGACAGGGGACTACGAGCAGTACTTC	CASTQVGTGDYEQYF
NA	TRBV6-5	NA	TRBJ2-1	TGTGCCAGCAGTTACAGGGGATACAATGAGCAGTTCTTC	CASSYRGYNEQFF
NA	TRBV28	TRBD2	TRBJ2-7	TGTGCCAGCCCCCCCGGGACTAGCGGGAGCAGGTCTTTGGAGCAGTACTTC	CASPPGTSGSRSLEQYF
NA	TRBV4-2	NA	TRBJ2-5	TGTGCCAGCAGCCAAGGGCACCAAGAGACCCAGTACTTC	CASSQGHQETQYF
NA	TRBV18	TRBD1	TRBJ1-2	TGTGCCAGCTCACCCCTGGGACAGGGAGGTGAAGGCTACACCTTC	CASSPLGQGGEGYTF
NA	TRBV7-8	NA	TRBJ1-2	TGTGCCAGCAGCTTCCGATCAGGGGCTGGGAACTATGGCTACACCTTC	CASSFRSGAGNYGYTF
NA	TRBV2	TRBD2	TRBJ2-1	TGTGCCAGCAGTGGCGGTAGCGGGAGGGGTTCTGAGCAGTTCTTC	CASSGGSGRGSEQFF
NA	TRBV29-1	NA	TRBJ1-1	TGCAGCGTTGAATTTCGGACTGAAGCTTTCTTT	CSVEFRTEAFF
NA	TRBV19	TRBD2	TRBJ2-3	TGTGCCAGTAGTCGGGGCGGGACTAGTAAGGATACGCAGTATTTT	CASSRGGTSKDTQYF
NA	TRBV10-3	NA	TRBJ1-3	TGTGCCATCAAAACCGGGACAAACTCTGGAAACACCATATATTTT	CAIKTGTNSGNTIYF
NA	TRBV12-5	NA	TRBJ1-2	TGTGCTAGTGGTTTTATAACCCGCGGGGGCTACACCTTC	CASGFITRGGYTF
NA	TRBV19	NA	TRBJ2-2	TGTGCCAGTAGTATCCATTCAGGGCCCACCGGGGAGCTGTTTTTT	CASSIHSGPTGELFF
NA	TRBV5-1	NA	TRBJ2-2	TGCGCCAGCAGCGGCCGGGTTTCCACCGGGGAGCTGTTTTTT	CASSGRVSTGELFF
once	TRBV19	TRBD1	TRBJ2-6	TGTGCCAGTAGTTCCTCCGGGACAGCAAGTGCTGGGGCCAACGTCCTGACTTTC	CASSSSGTASAGANVLTF
NA	TRBV4-3	TRBD1	TRBJ1-2	TGCGCCAGCAGCCAAGGGCAGGGGGCGCCTAACTATGGCTACACCTTC	CASSQGQGAPNYGYTF
NA	TRBV21-1	NA	TRBJ2-3	TGTGCCAGCAGCAAAGAGAAGGGGGCGCTTGCTCCAGATACGCAGTATTTT	CASSKEKGALAPDTQYF
NA	TRBV29-1	NA	TRBJ1-1	TGCAGCGTTGAGGGCCGGGAGAACACTGAAGCTTTCTTT	CSVEGRENTEAFF
NA	TRBV7-9	NA	TRBJ2-6	TGTGCCAGCAGCGATAGGGGGGGCGCTGGGGCCAACGTCCTGACTTTC	CASSDRGGAGANVLTF
NA	TRBV6-2/TRBV6-3	TRBD1	TRBJ2-1	TGTGCCAGCAGTCCACAGGGGTTGGGTTACAATGAGCAGTTCTTC	CASSPQGLGYNEQFF
NA	TRBV9	NA	TRBJ1-1	TGTGCCAGCAGCCCCCATCCGGGAGCTTCGAACACTGAAGCTTTCTTT	CASSPHPGASNTEAFF
NA	TRBV7-2	TRBD1	TRBJ2-5	TGTGCCAGCAGCTTAGGACAGGGGGCCTTTGAGACCCAGTACTTC	CASSLGQGAFETQYF